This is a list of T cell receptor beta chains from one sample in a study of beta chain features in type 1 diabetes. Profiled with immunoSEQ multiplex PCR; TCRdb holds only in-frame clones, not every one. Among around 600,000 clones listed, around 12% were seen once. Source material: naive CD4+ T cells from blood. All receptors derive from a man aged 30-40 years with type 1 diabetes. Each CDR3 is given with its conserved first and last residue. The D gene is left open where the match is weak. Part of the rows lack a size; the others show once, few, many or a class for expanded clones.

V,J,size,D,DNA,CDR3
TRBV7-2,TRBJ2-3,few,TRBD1,TGTGCCAGCAGCCCACGTACAGGGGGGAGCACAGATACGCAGTATTTT,CASSPRTGGSTDTQYF
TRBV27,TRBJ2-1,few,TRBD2,TGTGCCAGCACTTTAGCGGGGGGCTCCTACAATGAGCAGTTCTTC,CASTLAGGSYNEQFF
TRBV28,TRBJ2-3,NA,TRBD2,TGTGCCAGCCTTAGCGGGGGGGACCCAGATACGCAGTATTTT,CASLSGGDPDTQYF
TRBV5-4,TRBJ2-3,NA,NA,TGTGCCAGCCACGGACCCCGGGATACGCAGTATTTT,CASHGPRDTQYF
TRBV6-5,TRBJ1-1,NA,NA,TGTGCCAGCAGGATGGGGTCAAGCACTGAAGCTTTCTTT,CASRMGSSTEAFF
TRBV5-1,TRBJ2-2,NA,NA,TGCGCCAGCAGCGCTAGCGTACTCACCGGGGAGCTGTTTTTT,CASSASVLTGELFF
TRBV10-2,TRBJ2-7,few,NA,TGCGCCAGCAGTGAGGCGGTTGAGCAGTACTTC,CASSEAVEQYF
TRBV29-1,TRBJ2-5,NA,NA,TGCAGCGTTGAAGGGCGGCTAGCGATTCAAGAGACCCAGTACTTC,CSVEGRLAIQETQYF
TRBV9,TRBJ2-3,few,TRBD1,TGTGCCAGCAGCGTGAGGGGACAGGGGCGGACAGATACGCAGTATTTT,CASSVRGQGRTDTQYF
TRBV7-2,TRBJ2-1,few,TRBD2,TGTGCCAGCAGCTTAGGAGCGGGGGAGTCCTACAATGAGCAGTTCTTC,CASSLGAGESYNEQFF
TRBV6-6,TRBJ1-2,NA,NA,TGTGCCAGCAGTTACTCACTCTCTGATGGCTACACCTTC,CASSYSLSDGYTF
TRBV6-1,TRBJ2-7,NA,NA,TGTGCCAGCGAGCAAGGGTTCGTCGACGAGCAGTACTTC,CASEQGFVDEQYF
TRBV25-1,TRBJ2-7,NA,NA,TGTGCCAGCAGTGAACGACAGGATTCCTACGAGCAGTACTTC,CASSERQDSYEQYF
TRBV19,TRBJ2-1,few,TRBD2,TGTGCCAGTCAAAGCGGGGCGGGATACAATGAGCAGTTCTTC,CASQSGAGYNEQFF
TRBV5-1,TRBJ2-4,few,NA,TGCGCCAGCAGCGAGGAGGAAGGTAGAAACATTCAGTACTTC,CASSEEEGRNIQYF
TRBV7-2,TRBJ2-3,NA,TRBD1,TGTGCCAGCAGCTCCCGGGACAGGGGGCATACAGATACGCAGTATTTT,CASSSRDRGHTDTQYF
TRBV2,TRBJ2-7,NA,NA,TGTGCCAGCGCGATCGGGTCACCCTACGAGCAGTACTTC,CASAIGSPYEQYF
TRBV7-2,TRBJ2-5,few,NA,TGTGCCAGCAGCTCGGGCGACAGGCAAGAGACCCAGTACTTC,CASSSGDRQETQYF
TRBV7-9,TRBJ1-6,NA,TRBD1,TGTGCCAGCAGCCACGACAGGGGGCAATTTTCACCCCTCCACTTT,CASSHDRGQFSPLHF
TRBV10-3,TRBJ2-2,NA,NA,TGTGCCATCAGTGAGTCCCCGCAGGGTCGCACCGGGGAGCTGTTTTTT,CAISESPQGRTGELFF
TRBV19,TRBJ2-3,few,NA,TGTGCCAGTAGTTCCCGTACAGATACGCAGTATTTT,CASSSRTDTQYF
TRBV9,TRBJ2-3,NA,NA,TGTGCCAGCAGCGTAGGGCTGACAGATACGCAGTATTTT,CASSVGLTDTQYF
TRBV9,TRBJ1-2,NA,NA,TGTGCCAGCAGCGCCTCGCAGCTCAACTATGGCTACACCTTC,CASSASQLNYGYTF
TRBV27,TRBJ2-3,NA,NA,TGTGCCAGCAGTTCGGGTCAGAATACGCAGTATTTT,CASSSGQNTQYF
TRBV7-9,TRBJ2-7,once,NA,TGTGCCAGCAGCGTAGGGACTTCCTACGAGCAGTACTTC,CASSVGTSYEQYF
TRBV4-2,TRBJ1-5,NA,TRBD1,TGTGCCAGCAGCCAAGTAAGCGTAGCGACAGGGATACACTATAGCAATCAGCCCCAGCATTTT,CASSQVSVATGIHYSNQPQHF
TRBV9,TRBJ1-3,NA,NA,TGTGCCAGCAGCCTCCGGGCGGGGGACGCTGGAAACACCATATATTTT,CASSLRAGDAGNTIYF
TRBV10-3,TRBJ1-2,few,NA,TGTGCCATCAGTGAGTCGAGTGGCAGCCTTATGGGTGGCTACACCTTC,CAISESSGSLMGGYTF
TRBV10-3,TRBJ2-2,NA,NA,TGTGCCATCAGTTCGTGGGGGGGCGACACCGGGGAGCTGTTTTTT,CAISSWGGDTGELFF
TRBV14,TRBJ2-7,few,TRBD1,TGTGCCAGCAGTTCCGGGACAGGGGGCAACGAGCAGTACTTC,CASSSGTGGNEQYF
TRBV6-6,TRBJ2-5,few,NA,TGTGCCAGCACGCTGACAGGCCTACAAGAGACCCAGTACTTC,CASTLTGLQETQYF
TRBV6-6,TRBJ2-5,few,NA,TGTGCCAGCAGTTACACCCTCGGGACCCAGTACTTC,CASSYTLGTQYF
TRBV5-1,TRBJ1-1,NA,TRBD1,TGCGCCAGCAGCCCCACGGGACAGGGGGGCACTGAAGCTTTCTTT,CASSPTGQGGTEAFF
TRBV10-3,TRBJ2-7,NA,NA,TGTGCCATCAGTGTCAATCAGGGGCAGGCCTCCTACGAGCAGTACTTC,CAISVNQGQASYEQYF
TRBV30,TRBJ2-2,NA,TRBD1,TGTGCCTGGAGTGTAGGGGGCTCTGCTCCCGGGGAGCTGTTTTTT,CAWSVGGSAPGELFF
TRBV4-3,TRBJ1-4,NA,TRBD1,TGCGCCAGCAGCCAGACGATACAGGGGGCCGGTGAAAAACTGTTTTTT,CASSQTIQGAGEKLFF
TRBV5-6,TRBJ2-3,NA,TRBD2,TGTGCCAGCAGCGGCGAACTAGCGGGGCGCACAGATACGCAGTATTTT,CASSGELAGRTDTQYF
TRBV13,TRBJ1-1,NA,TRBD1,TGTGCCAGCAGCCCCCGGGAAAGGACAGGGACGGGGTCGGCTTTCTTT,CASSPRERTGTGSAFF
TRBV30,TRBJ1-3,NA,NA,TGTGCCTGGAGCGTAACTTCTGGAAACACCATATATTTT,CAWSVTSGNTIYF
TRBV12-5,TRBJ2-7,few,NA,TGTGCTAGTGGTTTGTCGGCGACCTACGAGCAGTACTTC,CASGLSATYEQYF
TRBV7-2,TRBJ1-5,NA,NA,TGTGCCAGCAGCAAGGGACGGCTACCAAATCAGCCCCAGCATTTT,CASSKGRLPNQPQHF
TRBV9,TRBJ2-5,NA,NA,TGTGCCAGCAGCCTTTCTCTGTACCAAGAGACCCAGTACTTC,CASSLSLYQETQYF